The clone carrying this T cell receptor beta chain was counted ten times or more. This sample was included in a study of neurological immune-mediated disorders. Volunteers from a blood bank in Maryland, USA, constituted the healthy controls. The method for making cDNA was 5'RACE, and it used 10-nucleotide random UMIs. Each CDR3 protein is one row after TCRdb ran MiXCR on the 5' RACE reads. The sample has some 25,000 distinct CDR3 sequences; over 6.5% are singletons. This TCR was sampled from a middle-aged woman in good health. The material sequenced was PBMCs.

CDR3: CSVEFRAEQFF. In DNA, the CDR3 is TGCAGCGTTGAATTTAGGGCTGAGCAGTTCTTC. V is TRBV29-1 and J is TRBJ2-1, with D unresolved. The CDR3 is 11 amino acids. Germline assignment: CDR1 SQVTM and CDR2 ANQGSEA. V gave up 2 bases and J gave up 9 bases, with 8 bases separating them.